Listed here is a single TCR beta chain. Its antigen target is currently unknown. No much larger clone is present one base from it, and per-base qualities are unavailable. The V and J ends are trimmed by 3 bases and 8 bases, leaving 17 bases between them. Its CDR3 holds 16 amino acids, cysteine through phenylalanine. Only the CDR3 part of the read is kept: 48 bases, read in frame from the first base. The germline V gene (reference sequence) sets CDR1 to LNHNV and CDR2 to YYDKDF. Collaborating institutions collected whole blood in K2EDTA tubes following their own protocols. For TCRbeta analysis, collaborators shipped samples in one of three forms: frozen whole blood, isolated PBMCs, or DNA extracted from either of those sample types. The data stem from a study of blood T cell repertoires in COVID-19 (dated by TCRdb to between 2020 and 2021). Background for the entire study: Samples covering the acute and convalescent phases of COVID-19 were provided by collaborators in the United States, Italy and Spain. Subjects who had been exposed to COVID-19, were actively infected with it, or had recovered from it provided the deeply sampled blood TCRbeta repertoires that made up the dataset. Nearly every sample came with metadata listing a de-identified subject ID, COVID-19 status, age in years and sex. The prospective study material was composed of cDNA or gDNA derived from T cells, B-cell-depleted T cells, or PBMCs. Where available, HLA class I and class II types were taken from metadata supplied by the sample provider and were not determined by assay-based typing. The samples were drawn from the first 160 participants of the ongoing ImmuneRACE study and from 950 to 1,500 subjects provided by 6 global collaborators. The repertoires were released in a freely available public database intended as a resource for research on the immune response to SARS-CoV-2. Overall study results and their limits: Clinical and demographic metadata were provided uncurated, with the amount varying by source and participant.

The immunoSEQ Assay, a bias-controlled multiplex PCR, was used to amplify TCRbeta CDR3 regions from genomic DNA. The authors' analysis ran thus. The number of nucleated cells in each sample was estimated by amplification of reference gene primers within the assay. Sequence reads were collapsed and filtered to measure the absolute abundance of every unique TCRbeta CDR3 rearrangement. For each sample, productive Simpson clonality was calculated as the square root of Simpson's diversity index across productive rearrangements. The source is immuneACCESS, and TCRdb retained only in-frame sequences with V and J called. Part of the clones is not carried over; for the studies checked, unresolved V genes explain less than half of this, and the remainder is unexplained. The V and J calls and clone size are taken from that table; D and trimming were inferred from the DNA. Within this sample are under 150,000 clones, with 85% of them counted one time only. The top ten hold 10% to 15% of the sample.

Sequenced sample: peripheral blood. This receptor chain uses TRBV15 and TRBJ1-6; D gene: possibly TRBD1, on 6 matching bases. This clonotype was obtained from a human donor in a cohort sampled during active COVID-19. The CDR3 protein is CATSRVYRVSDSPLHF. The nucleotide sequence is given as TGTGCCACCAGCAGGGTATACAGGGTTTCGGATTCACCCCTCCACTTT.